This T cell receptor (beta chain) was captured in a study of blood T cell repertoires in COVID-19. Measured with immunoSEQ multiplex PCR; TCRdb has only the in-frame clones, and not every one. Among a few hundred thousand clones listed, roughly 89% were seen once. CDR3 length: 13 amino acids. The V and J ends lost 3 bases and 6 bases respectively, with 11 bases between them. Looked up from germline, CDR1 is SNHLY and CDR2 is FYNNEI. The cohort comprised adults aged about 18 to 100 years residing in about two dozen US areas. Two negative PCRs, clearance, or symptom resolution had been documented for recovered Cohort 3 donors.

This TCR was sampled from a woman between 25 and 40 years old who had recovered from COVID-19. What was sequenced was PBMCs or T cells enriched from blood (not recorded which). The rearrangement links TRBV2 to TRBJ1-2, with unresolved D. CDR3 protein: CASSEGRDDGYTF. CDR3 DNA sequence: TGTGCCAGCAGTGAGGGCCGGGATGATGGCTACACCTTC.